This paragraph covers one T cell receptor (beta chain) sequence. The germline CDR1 and CDR2 sequences are SGHNT and YYREEE (reference sequence). The CDR3 has 14 amino acids. Trimming left V 5 bases short and J 0 bases short, with 12 bases between. Adults between about 18 and 95 years of age took part from more than 20 US areas. These data are taken from a study of blood T cell repertoires in COVID-19. In the study overall: From the United States, Italy and Spain came samples of acute and convalescent COVID-19. From T cells, B-cell-depleted T cells, or PBMCs came the material, which was cDNA or gDNA.

Study processing details: Amplification of reference gene primers was used by the study to estimate nucleated cell counts. Some clones are missing from TCRdb's copy, which holds only in-frame ones; the method was immunoSEQ multiplex PCR. The V and J calls and clone size were taken over from that table, and D and trimming were inferred from the DNA. The repertoire includes around 54,000 clones, 70% to 80% of them detected once, and about 6% sits in the top ten. The V call is TRBV5-4, the J call TRBJ2-7, with D tentatively TRBD1 (5 bases). The sequencing sample was made of PBMCs or T cells enriched from blood (not recorded which). The TCR comes from a woman aged 45 to 65 with acute COVID-19. CDR3 bases: TGTGCCAGCAGTTCCGCGACAGACTCCTACGAGCAGTACTTC. It specifies CASSSATDSYEQYF.